This T cell receptor beta chain was found in a study of T-cell reconstitution after alpha-beta-depleted transplantation in children. Whole-study results and caveats: After transplant, high TCRbeta diversity at day 60 in some patients arose from surviving recipient T cells and thymic progenitors. T-cell numbers and diversity, one year after transplant, stemmed largely from T cells that were newly produced. Reports say that about two months after transplant, the alpha-beta T cells came out of several hundred graft clones that had expanded.

Unique molecular identifiers were used to barcode this TCRbeta library. TCRdb re-derived calls from the PCR reads in MiXCR, one entry per CDR3 protein. The table shows 580,000 or so distinct CDR3 sequences, with more than 20% occurring only once. This clonotype was seen only a few times. Its antigen is as yet unknown. The CDR3 runs 14 residues. The germline CDR1 and CDR2 sequences are MNHNS and SASEGT. V shed 5 bases and J 4 bases; nucleotides not matched to a gene: 5. The genes are TRBV6-1 and TRBJ2-3; TRBD2 matches at 8 bases. The source material was PBMCs, mostly from graft donor cells, sampled 360 days after TCRalphabeta/CD19-depleted stem cell transplant. This clonotype originated in a boy in the first two years of life who had a stem cell transplant for acute myeloid leukemia, so the T cells may come from the graft donor. DNA of the CDR3: TGTGCCAGCAGTCCATGGACTAGCTCAGATACGCAGTATTTT. It codes for CASSPWTSSDTQYF.